This is a list of T cell receptor beta chains from one sample in a study of T cell clones after liver transplantation. TCRdb's copy holds only in-frame clones and misses some; the assay was immunoSEQ multiplex PCR. The sample lists some 20,000 clones; around 80% were seen once. The sample here was CD8+ T cells from blood, taken about 50 months after liver transplant. Source of these receptors: a human patient who received a liver transplant. Among the T cells, some may be from the graft donor. Each CDR3 is given with its conserved first and last residue. D genes are given only for firm matches. Clone size appears in some rows only: once, few, many, or a class for an expanded clone.

TRBV29-1	TRBJ1-1	NA	few	CSVVQGMNTEAFF	TGCAGCGTTGTACAGGGAATGAACACTGAAGCTTTCTTT
TRBV9	TRBJ2-1	TRBD2	NA	CASSVSGGRGNEQFF	TGTGCCAGCAGCGTATCTGGCGGGAGAGGCAATGAGCAGTTCTTC
TRBV15	TRBJ1-1	NA	NA	CATSRDDMGGTEAFF	TGTGCCACCAGCAGAGATGACATGGGGGGCACTGAAGCTTTCTTT
TRBV9	TRBJ2-3	TRBD2	NA	CASSSTTSDAPTDTQYF	TGTGCCAGCAGCTCTACTACTAGCGACGCACCCACAGATACGCAGTATTTT
TRBV20-1	TRBJ2-1	NA	NA	CSATGSNEQFF	TGCAGTGCTACTGGGTCCAATGAGCAGTTCTTC
TRBV9	TRBJ2-7	TRBD1	NA	CASSPGQGRSYEQYF	TGTGCCAGCAGCCCGGGACAGGGGAGGTCCTACGAGCAGTACTTC
TRBV4-3	TRBJ2-5	NA	NA	CASSQDRGNSHQGTQYF	TGCGCCAGCAGCCAAGATAGGGGGAACTCCCACCAGGGGACCCAGTACTTC
TRBV9	TRBJ2-2	NA	NA	CASSVGAGEYTGELFF	TGTGCCAGCAGCGTAGGGGCAGGGGAGTACACCGGGGAGCTGTTTTTT
TRBV27	TRBJ2-3	NA	NA	CASMASVSTDTQYF	TGTGCCAGCATGGCTAGCGTTAGCACAGATACGCAGTATTTT
TRBV5-1	TRBJ1-3	TRBD1	once	CASSLGRTGIGNTIYF	TGCGCCAGCAGCTTGGGCCGGACAGGGATTGGAAACACCATATATTTT
TRBV7-2	TRBJ2-3	TRBD1	NA	CASTESGDRAHTQYF	TGTGCCAGCACCGAAAGTGGGGACAGGGCCCATACGCAGTATTTT
TRBV5-5	TRBJ2-5	TRBD1	NA	CASSLAGQGEETQYF	TGTGCCAGCAGCTTGGCGGGACAGGGGGAGGAGACCCAGTACTTC
TRBV4-3	TRBJ2-7	TRBD2	NA	CASSQAAGVSYEQYF	TGCGCCAGCAGCCAAGCGGCGGGAGTCTCCTACGAGCAGTACTTC
TRBV5-5	TRBJ2-7	TRBD1	NA	CASSSRDRGYEQYF	TGTGCCAGCAGCTCCAGGGACAGAGGCTACGAGCAGTACTTC
TRBV29-1	TRBJ1-2	NA	NA	CSVAPGYGYTF	TGCAGCGTTGCTCCCGGCTATGGCTACACCTTC
TRBV14	TRBJ1-1	NA	NA	CASSQVSRADTEAFF	TGTGCCAGCAGCCAAGTTAGCAGGGCTGACACTGAAGCTTTCTTT
TRBV19	TRBJ2-7	NA	few	CASSLEDGPYEQYF	TGTGCCAGTAGTCTTGAGGACGGGCCCTACGAGCAGTACTTC
TRBV7-6	TRBJ1-3	NA	NA	CASSLIDRSGNTIYF	TGTGCCAGCAGCTTAATAGACAGATCTGGAAACACCATATATTTT
TRBV30	TRBJ1-2	NA	NA	CAWTGSGLSSRYTF	TGTGCCTGGACAGGGTCAGGGCTTTCTTCACGTTACACCTTC
TRBV2	TRBJ2-7	TRBD2	NA	CASSAGGTYEQYF	TGTGCCAGCAGTGCGGGGGGAACCTACGAGCAGTACTTC
TRBV19	TRBJ2-7	TRBD2	NA	CASSMGLAGIEQYF	TGTGCCAGTAGTATGGGACTAGCGGGAATCGAGCAGTACTTC
TRBV5-4	TRBJ1-1	TRBD1	NA	CASSFTGTANTEAFF	TGTGCCAGCAGTTTTACCGGGACAGCTAACACTGAAGCTTTCTTT
TRBV7-3	TRBJ2-1	NA	NA	CASSLTVSNNEQFF	TGTGCCAGCAGCTTAACTGTTTCCAACAATGAGCAGTTCTTC
TRBV6-6	TRBJ1-5	NA	NA	CASSSGEPQHF	TGTGCCAGCAGTTCTGGGGAGCCCCAGCATTTT
TRBV7-9	TRBJ1-4	TRBD1	once	CASSTTDRGTNEKLFF	TGTGCCAGCAGCACCACCGACAGGGGCACTAATGAAAAACTGTTTTTT
TRBV19	TRBJ1-1	NA	NA	CASSIVPGLNTEAFF	TGTGCCAGTAGTATAGTACCAGGTTTGAACACTGAAGCTTTCTTT
TRBV4-1	TRBJ2-5	TRBD2	NA	CASSPWSSGGQKETQYF	TGCGCCAGCAGCCCCTGGTCTAGCGGGGGTCAGAAAGAGACCCAGTACTTC
TRBV7-3	TRBJ2-5	NA	NA	CASSLTGSGETQYF	TGTGCCAGCAGCTTAACGGGAAGCGGGGAGACCCAGTACTTC
TRBV25-1	TRBJ2-3	NA	NA	CASSPGGRGTDTQYF	TGTGCCAGCAGTCCTGGGGGTAGAGGCACAGATACGCAGTATTTT
TRBV11-2	TRBJ2-5	TRBD1	few	CASSDSPRQGATETQYF	TGTGCCAGCAGCGACTCCCCCCGGCAGGGGGCAACGGAGACCCAGTACTTC
TRBV4-1	TRBJ1-6	TRBD1	NA	CASSQDRGPSPLHF	TGCGCCAGCAGCCAAGACAGGGGGCCTTCACCCCTCCACTTT
TRBV11-2	TRBJ2-3	TRBD1	NA	CASSPNLSRGRTDTQYF	TGTGCCAGCAGCCCGAATTTGTCCAGGGGGCGCACAGATACGCAGTATTTT